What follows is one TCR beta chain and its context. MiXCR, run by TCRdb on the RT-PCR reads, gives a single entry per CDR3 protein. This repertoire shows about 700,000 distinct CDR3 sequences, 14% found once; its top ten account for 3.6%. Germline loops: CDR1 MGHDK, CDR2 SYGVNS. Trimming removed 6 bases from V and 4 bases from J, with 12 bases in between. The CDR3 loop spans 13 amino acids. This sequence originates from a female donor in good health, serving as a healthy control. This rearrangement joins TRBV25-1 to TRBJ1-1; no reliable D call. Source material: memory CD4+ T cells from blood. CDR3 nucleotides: TGTGCCAGCAGCCCGACATCCGGCACTGAAGCTTTCTTT. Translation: CASSPTSGTEAFF.